Following are 22 T cell receptor beta chains from one sample sequenced in a study of blood T cells in healthy people across ages. Then a second PCR, running roughly 7 to 11 cycles, was carried out with a sample-barcoded 5' primer and a J-beta primer mix. TCRdb redid the calling of the 5' RACE reads with MiXCR, one entry per CDR3 protein. Counted here are roughly 1,500,000 distinct CDR3 sequences, around 42% occurring once; the ten biggest clones make up 7.9%. Sequencing was done on a sample of blood. These receptors were taken from a young woman in good health.

The chain carries TRBV5-1 and TRBJ1-2; D not resolved. The V end was cut by 0 bases, the J end by 8 bases, with 14 bases between. CDR1 and CDR2 from the germline V gene are SGHRS and YFSETQ. The CDR3 has 14 amino acids. The CDR3 nucleotides read TGCGCCAGCAGCTTGGTTCGGGAGAGTGGGGGCTACACCTTC. As protein: CASSLVRESGGYTF. Full variable domain (missing parts from reference TRBV5-1 and TRBJ1-2): KAGVTQTPRYLIKTRGQQVTLSCSPISGHRSVSWYQQTPGQGLQFLFEYFSETQRNKGNFPGRFSGRQFSNSRSEMNVSTLELGDSALYLCASSLVRESGGYTFGSGTRLTVV.

The rearrangement links TRBV28 to TRBJ2-1, with TRBD1 matching 7 bases. V shed 5 bases, J shed 12 bases, and the junction held 10 bases outside the gene matches. Germline V gives CDR1 MDHEN, CDR2 SYDVKM. The CDR3 has 13 amino acids. As DNA, the CDR3 is TGTGCCAGCAGTCGACCACGGGACAGAGTGCAGTTCTTC. It specifies CASSRPRDRVQFF.

The chain employs TRBV20-1 and TRBJ1-2; possible D gene TRBD1, 6 bases. The CDR3 loop spans 18 amino acids. Between the trimmed V and J ends, which lost 0 bases and 4 bases, there was a span of 24 bases. Germline V gene data show CDR1 as DFQATT and CDR2 as SNEGSKA (reference sequence). DNA of the CDR3: TGCAGTGCTAGAGATCCCCAGGGGAAAGCGATACAGGGCTATGGCTACACCTTC. It codes for CSARDPQGKAIQGYGYTF.

This chain links TRBV5-1 with TRBJ2-6; a possible D gene is TRBD2 (5 bases). Germline V CDR1 and CDR2: SGHRS, YFSETQ. CDR3 length: 17 residues. Trimming removed 3 bases at V and 0 bases at J, with 13 bases between. In DNA, the CDR3 is TGCGCCAGCAGCTGGACTCGAGGGAGCTCTGGGGCCAACGTCCTGACTTTC. As protein: CASSWTRGSSGANVLTF.

This clonotype has just a few counts. This chain joins TRBV6-1 and TRBJ2-5; perhaps TRBD2 as D (5 bases). This CDR3 is built from 12 residues. The germline CDR1 and CDR2 sequences are MNHNS and SASEGT. V dropped 7 bases and J dropped 1 base, with 7 bases sitting between them. The DNA of the CDR3 is TGTGCCAGCAAGAGGGCCCAAGAGACCCAGTACTTC. Translation: CASKRAQETQYF.

The CDR3 coding sequence is TGTGCCACCAGCAGAGAGGTCGTGGCGATTGGCTACACCTTC. Translation gives CATSREVVAIGYTF. This chain uses TRBV15 with TRBJ1-2; D call uncertain. The CDR3 runs 14 residues. V lost 0 bases and J lost 7, with 12 bases in between. Germline V gene data show CDR1 as LNHNV and CDR2 as YYDKDF (reference sequence).

Only a few counts were recorded for this clonotype. The rearrangement joins TRBV4-1 to TRBJ2-3; 10 nucleotides agree with TRBD2. With V trimmed by 0 bases and J by 7 bases, 10 bases remained unmatched. The length of the CDR3 is 17 residues. Germline loops: CDR1 MGHRA, CDR2 YSYEKL. The CDR3 DNA follows: TGCGCCAGCAGCCAAGATTTTGATAGCGGGAGGCGGAATACGCAGTATTTT. Translation gives CASSQDFDSGRRNTQYF.

V gene TRBV20-1 combines with J gene TRBJ2-6; D remains unclear. The germline CDR1 and CDR2 sequences are DFQATT and SNEGSKA (reference sequence). This CDR3 has 19 residues. Trimming took off 6 bases at V and 0 bases at J, with 24 bases between the two ends. The CDR3 loop is CSATSQRTSSNSGANVLTF. In DNA, the CDR3 is TGCAGTGCGACAAGCCAAAGGACCTCATCAAACTCTGGGGCCAACGTCCTGACTTTC.

This clonotype was found a few times. V usage is TRBV20-1 and J usage is TRBJ2-7; D might be TRBD1 (5 bases). From germline, CDR1 is DFQATT and CDR2 SNEGSKA (reference sequence). The CDR3 spans 18 residues. V was clipped by 2 bases and J by 11 bases, with 34 bases between them. The chain's CDR3 is CSARYGLGQQELYLVEYF. In DNA, the CDR3 is TGCAGTGCTAGATATGGGCTGGGCCAACAGGAGTTGTATTTAGTGGAGTACTTC.

This clonotype was counted a few times. The V gene is TRBV20-1, the J gene TRBJ2-3, with a possible D match to TRBD1 (6 bases). Germline V gives CDR1 DFQATT, CDR2 SNEGSKA (reference sequence). This CDR3 is built from 15 residues. V lost 0 bases and J lost 6, with 16 bases in between. CDR3 sequence: CSARDVGAMADTQYF. CDR3 sequence (DNA): TGCAGTGCTAGAGATGTGGGGGCCATGGCCGATACGCAGTATTTT.

The chain is built from TRBV24-1 and TRBJ1-2; D unresolved. This CDR3 spans 13 amino acids. Trimming took 1 base from V and 4 from J, leaving 6 bases between them. Germline V CDR1 and CDR2: KGHDR, SFDVKD. The CDR3: CATSDFWGYGYTF. The CDR3 coding sequence is TGTGCCACCAGTGATTTCTGGGGCTATGGCTACACCTTC.

V gene TRBV29-1 combines with J gene TRBJ1-1; D call uncertain. The V and J ends lost 5 bases and 1 base respectively, with 11 bases between them. CDR1 SQVTM and CDR2 ANQGSEA come from the germline V gene. The CDR3 contains 13 residues. For the CDR3, the DNA is TGCAGCGTTCCGCGGCCGGCGAACACTGAAGCTTTCTTT. It is translated as CSVPRPANTEAFF.

This clonotype has more than one count but fewer than ten. The gene calls are TRBV12-3 or TRBV12-4 and TRBJ2-5; no clear D. Trimming removed 5 bases from V and 3 bases from J, with 16 bases in between. The CDR3 loop spans 15 amino acids. The CDR3 coding sequence is TGTGCCAGCAGTCCCCGCGAGAGGAAGAAAGAGACCCAGTACTTC. This codes for CASSPRERKKETQYF.

J is TRBJ2-1 and V is TRBV7-2, with a weak D call TRBD1 (5 bases). The J call could be wrong; TRBJ2-7 is a better fit for the DNA end. This CDR3 is built from 13 residues. Germline-derived CDR1 and CDR2 are SGHTA and FQGNSA. The CDR3, as DNA: TGTGCCAGCAACTCAGGGTATTACAATGAGCAGTACTTC. Translated: CASNSGYYNEQYF.

The genes are TRBV5-1 and TRBJ1-3, with D unclear. Germline CDR1 reads SGHRS; CDR2 reads YFSETQ. The CDR3 is 17 residues long. The ends were cut back, 6 bases at V and 0 bases at J, with 19 bases in the middle. CDR3 DNA: TGCGCCAGCACCTTCGGGGTTGGAGGGAGCTCTGGAAACACCATATATTTT. This sequence encodes CASTFGVGGSSGNTIYF.

Concerning this clonotype itself: Compared with germline, one end of the junction differs, possibly owing to a read error. V and J are TRBV11-2 and TRBJ2-1; 13 nucleotides agree with TRBD2. CDR3 length: 16 amino acids. The germline gives CDR1 SGHAT, CDR2 FQNNGV. CDR3 loop: CTSSSRTSGRYNEQFF. The CDR3 nucleotides read TGTACCAGCAGCTCCCGGACTAGCGGGAGATACAATGAGCAGTTCTTC.

The chain employs TRBV6-1 and TRBJ1-1, with TRBD1 matching 9 bases. V gave up 3 bases and J gave up 1 base; unmatched junction bases: 3. The germline V gene has CDR1 MNHNS and CDR2 SASEGT. This CDR3 has 15 amino acids. This chain's CDR3 is CASSDQDRGNTEAFF. DNA of the CDR3: TGTGCCAGCAGTGACCAGGACAGGGGGAACACTGAAGCTTTCTTT.

The J gene is TRBJ2-2, the V gene TRBV6-5; D unresolved. The germline gives CDR1 MNHEY, CDR2 SVGAGI. V dropped 6 bases and J dropped 8 bases, with 10 bases sitting between them. This CDR3 region has 12 residues. The CDR3 is CASRRSWGELFF. The CDR3 DNA follows: TGTGCCAGCAGAAGATCCTGGGGGGAGCTGTTTTTT.

V gene TRBV5-1 combines with J gene TRBJ2-5, with D tentatively TRBD2 (6 bases). CDR1 and CDR2 (germline): SGHRS, YFSETQ. The CDR3 length is 14 residues. Trimming left V 5 bases short and J 2 bases short, with 13 bases between. The chain's CDR3 is CASRSGGEQETQYF. The CDR3 DNA reads as TGCGCCAGCAGGTCTGGAGGGGAGCAAGAGACCCAGTACTTC. The full variable domain, in which reference TRBV5-1 and TRBJ2-5 provide the parts outside the CDR3, is KAGVTQTPRYLIKTRGQQVTLSCSPISGHRSVSWYQQTPGQGLQFLFEYFSETQRNKGNFPGRFSGRQFSNSRSEMNVSTLELGDSALYLCASRSGGEQETQYFGPGTRLLVL.

The chain links TRBV10-3 to TRBJ1-1; no clear D gene. Per germline, CDR1 ENHRY and CDR2 SYGVKD. V lost 5 bases and J lost 1, with 14 bases in between. This CDR3 is 15 amino acids long. The CDR3 spells CAISRLGQENTEAFF. CDR3 nucleotide sequence: TGTGCCATCAGTCGCCTTGGGCAGGAGAACACTGAAGCTTTCTTT.

This chain uses TRBV9 with TRBJ2-7; the D is unclear. The CDR3 sequence is 15 residues long. V shed 2 bases and J shed 2 bases, with 14 bases lying between them. Germline assignment: CDR1 SGDLS and CDR2 YYNGEE. CDR3: CASSVTTDGAYEQYF. The CDR3 nucleotides read TGTGCCAGCAGCGTTACGACGGACGGAGCCTACGAGCAGTACTTC.

The chain joins TRBV3-1 to TRBJ2-4; 7 nucleotides agree with TRBD1. The end of the DNA is better explained by TRBJ2-7, so the J call may be wrong. This CDR3 contains 15 residues. Per germline, CDR1 LGHDT and CDR2 YNNKEL (reference sequence). CDR3 in DNA: TGTGCCAGCAGCACCCGACAGGGAAGTACCTACGAGCAGTACTTC. Translated: CASSTRQGSTYEQYF.